The source of this T cell receptor (beta chain) is a study of long-term antiretroviral therapy in people with HIV. Samples were assayed with immunoSEQ v3.0 at survey level. Sequencing was performed with immunoSEQ multiplex PCR; in TCRdb, only in-frame clones are kept and a portion is missing. Of 25,000 to 30,000 clones in the sample, around 83% were seen once. The material was unsorted PBMCs, obtained 0.4 years after starting antiretroviral therapy. The TCR sequence derives from a man between 18 and 29 years old with HIV.

CDR3: CASSLGGTGTATFQETQYF. The CDR3 DNA reads TGTGCCAGCAGCCTGGGGGGCACCGGGACAGCTACTTTTCAAGAGACCCAGTACTTC. The chain recombines TRBV5-6 with TRBJ2-5, with D tentatively TRBD1 (7 bases). The CDR3 has 19 amino acids. V was pared by 4 bases and J by 2 bases, with 27 bases between. The germline gives CDR1 SGHDT, CDR2 YYEEEE.